The present T cell receptor (beta chain) was sequenced within a study of regulatory T cells in long-lasting Graves disease (dated by TCRdb to about 2021). Regarding the study in general: In the newly diagnosed Graves' disease group, patients had been taking antithyroid drugs for less than 3 months. Peripheral blood TCR sequencing and RNA sequencing compared persistent Graves' disease patients with newly diagnosed Graves' disease patients. The study was conducted in China and was registered as a clinical trial. TCR sequencing covered roughly 13 persistent and approximately 20 newly diagnosed Graves' disease patients, 33 samples in total. What the study reported, not specific to this receptor: Persistent disease showed preferential use of TRBV28, TRBJ1-2 and TRBJ2-5, whereas newly diagnosed disease favored TRBV20-1 and TRBJ2-1. Sequencing and analysis were limited to the TCR beta chain. The authors noted that the small sample size was a limitation that may lower accuracy. Persistent patients shared more public clonotypes among themselves (around 3,000) than newly diagnosed patients did (more than 950). Peripheral blood alone was examined, since thyroid tissue, which constituted the primary lesion, could not be accessed. Compared with newly diagnosed patients, persistent Graves' disease patients had lower TCR Shannon entropy and fewer highly expanded clones, which suggests clonal expansion.

V and J are trimmed by 7 bases and 5 bases, and the gene matches miss 8 bases of the junction. CDR1 and CDR2 were assigned from the germline V gene as SGHRS and YFSETQ. Including cysteine and phenylalanine, the CDR3 has 14 amino acids. The only DNA kept is the CDR3, 42 bases in frame from the first base. The sample's time point label is to be understood as: newly diagnosed GD, antithyroid drugs for less than 3 months. RNA was extracted from PBMCs in TRIzol for both TCR sequencing and RNA sequencing. Graves' disease was diagnosed according to American Thyroid Association guidelines. Recruitment of patients was carried out at an endocrinology department in Xi'an, China. From each patient, approximately 9 milliliters of peripheral blood was collected into an EDTA anticoagulant tube. Ficoll Paque Plus density gradient separation was used to isolate PBMCs, and no further T cell sorting was performed. RNA quality was checked with an Agilent 2100 Bioanalyzer and agarose gel, and concentration with a NanoDrop 2000.

The receptor library was made with multiplex PCR. This sample was sequenced with an Illumina HiSeq 4000. To build TCR beta libraries, CDR3 regions were amplified by Arm-PCR using iRepertoire HTBI primers. Before sequencing, the PCR products underwent gel purification. Per the original workflow: Gene usage analysis of CDR3 amino acid clonotypes relied on the approximately 60 TRBV and about 15 TRBJ segments identified across samples. COPE and FqMerger were used to merge filtered high-quality paired reads into contigs. BLAST was used to align contigs to IMGT TRBV, TRBD and TRBJ reference genes, and CDR3 was defined according to IMGT. Clonotypes above 0.1% frequency were classified as highly expanded clones. Shannon entropy was used to measure repertoire diversity, and the Gini coefficient was used to measure V-J evenness. A clonotype found in more than one individual was treated as public. Using fastp at Q25 and MiXCR, TCRdb reprocessed the public reads and kept productive beta chains. Records with the same CDR3 protein are collapsed into one entry carrying the most frequent genes and DNA. For this entry, the V and J calls and clone size follow TCRdb and not the study's own pipeline. This sample comprises 500,000 to 700,000 distinct CDR3 sequences, around 17% of them detected only once. About 17% of the sample lies in the top ten.

As to this clonotype: No cognate antigen has been identified for it. No much larger clonotype is one base removed from it; base qualities were not supplied.

These same records also appear under a second study, on T cells in Graves' hyperthyroidism and ophthalmopathy. The second study's authors report: A patient counted as having stable Graves' hyperthyroidism if no progression to ophthalmopathy occurred over 18 months of follow-up. Hyperthyroidism patients were aged 18 to 65 years and newly diagnosed, with disease duration of less than 2 months. The study excluded patients with uncontrolled infections, other autoimmune diseases, pregnancy or lactation. Diagnoses relied on clinical symptoms, serum thyroxine and TRAb, thyroid ultrasound and orbital computed tomography. The first round of RT-PCR for the TCR CDR3 was performed with the HTBI primer set and the Qiagen OneStep RT-PCR kit. Most expanded thyroid clonotypes (frequency above 0.001) were also found in blood, which suggests that blood repertoires may mirror thyroid immune responses. A 13 V-J signature model separated ophthalmopathy from stable hyperthyroidism, with around 88% sensitivity and 81% to 82% specificity in cross-validation and 80%/75% in testing. During validation, the model predicted progression to ophthalmopathy a median of approximately six months ahead of onset, with around 71% sensitivity and less than 85% specificity. To identify TCR V-J signatures that set the groups apart, the researchers used a discovery cohort of 100 patients, made up of 40 to 45 with Graves' ophthalmopathy and about 60 with stable Graves' hyperthyroidism. Prospective prediction of ophthalmopathy was tested in an independent validation cohort of 18 to 20 hyperthyroidism patients and 17 patients who later progressed to ophthalmopathy. The roughly 91 discovery patients were randomly split 7:3 into training and test sets. Thyroid tissue and blood T-cell repertoires from several Graves' hyperthyroidism patients were also compared in the study. Following sampling, methimazole starting at 30 mg daily was given to hyperthyroidism patients, and high-dose intravenous methylprednisolone was given to ophthalmopathy patients. A second multiplex PCR round built the libraries, followed by size selection and purification. Libraries were sequenced paired-end with 100 bp reads on an Illumina HiSeq2000. SOAPnuke was used to process the raw data, throwing out any read that contained adapters or uncalled bases, had a mean Phred below 15, or lacked an exact constant-primer or identifier match. COPE v1.2.5 was used to merge high-quality paired reads, and clonotypes were defined as unique nucleotide sequences. MiTCR v1.1 was used to align the clonotypes against IMGT TRBV, TRBD and TRBJ reference segments. Analysis was restricted to V-J combinations with a frequency above 0.0001, which covered 98% to 99.2% of repertoires. A TCS score was defined as the ratio between F50 (clonal expansion) and ExV (chaos), using BLOSUM62-based TCRdist between CDR3 peptides within each V-J. Welch's t-statistics and random forest reduced around 520 V-J features to roughly 13, which were used in a naive Bayes classifier (R e1071). Sample size was not statistically predetermined, and investigators were not blinded to group allocation. The paper reports TCR Vbeta CDR3 sequencing of 130 to 150 peripheral blood samples: around 45 ophthalmopathy, about 75 hyperthyroidism and approximately 17 progressor patients.

Recombination linked TRBV5-1 to TRBJ2-1; a stretch of 8 junction bases matches TRBD2. Sample: peripheral blood mononuclear cells (PBMCs), taken at new diagnosis, from a patient treated with antithyroid drugs. The receptor was isolated from a woman younger than 45 with Graves disease. Donor details come from another sample of the same person, matched by shared clones. The CDR3 protein sequence reads: CASEYLAGNNEQFF. The DNA sequence is given as TGCGCCAGCGAATATCTAGCGGGCAACAATGAGCAGTTCTTC.